The present TCR beta chain was sequenced within a study of blood T cell repertoires in COVID-19. Across the whole study: Italy, Spain and the United States were the sources of the convalescent and acute COVID-19 samples. From T cells, B-cell-depleted T cells, or PBMCs came the material, which was cDNA or gDNA.

Per the original methods: Reference gene primer amplification gave estimated nucleated cell counts. Profiled with immunoSEQ multiplex PCR; TCRdb holds only in-frame clones, not every one. Clone size and V and J calls were adopted from that table, with D and trimming inferred from the DNA. This sample has 50,000 to 65,000 clones, with around 93% found just once. Only a few counts were recorded for this clone. The CDR3 length is 14 residues. The V and J ends lost 5 bases and 7 bases, in that order; junction bases with no gene match: 6. The germline V gene has CDR1 SQVTM and CDR2 ANQGSEA. Sequenced: peripheral blood. This clonotype was sampled from a woman aged 60-75 years with active or convalescent COVID-19. The gene calls are TRBV29-1 and TRBJ1-6; 9 nucleotides agree with TRBD1. CDR3: CSVRQGDPNSPLHF. The CDR3 DNA reads as TGCAGCGTTAGACAGGGGGACCCGAATTCACCCCTCCACTTT. The complete variable domain, with remaining parts taken from reference TRBV29-1 and TRBJ1-6, reads SAVISQKPSRDICQRGTSLTIQCQVDSQVTMMFWYRQQPGQSLTLIATANQGSEATYESGFVIDKFPISRPNLTFSTLTVSNMSPEDSSIYLCSVRQGDPNSPLHFGNGTRLTVT.